The present T cell receptor (beta chain) was sequenced within a study of response to subunit inactivated influenza vaccine. This CDR3 has 12 residues. Germline V gene lookup returns CDR1 DFQATT and CDR2 SNEGSKA (reference sequence). Trimming took off 5 bases at V and 1 base at J, with 9 bases between the two ends. This clonotype has a handful of counts. TCRdb recomputed calls from the RT-PCR reads with MiXCR, one row per CDR3 protein. Of approximately 530,000 distinct CDR3 sequences in the sample, 10% to 15% were seen once. V usage is TRBV20-1 and J usage is TRBJ2-7, with D perhaps TRBD1 (6 bases). The sequence came from a man between 50 and 59 years old who received an inactivated influenza vaccine. This specimen consisted of PBMCs from blood, obtained 45 days after vaccination. The CDR3 spells CSAGDTSYEQYF. CDR3 DNA sequence: TGCAGTGCTGGGGACACATCCTACGAGCAGTACTTC.